Each of the 27 T cell receptor beta chains below was sequenced from the same sample in a study of cytomegalovirus exposure and HLA in healthy donors. Use of 60 Vbeta and 13 Jbeta primers characterized the PCR. Assay used: immunoSEQ multiplex PCR; TCRdb lists only in-frame clones, some missing. There are approximately 70,000 clones in the sample; roughly two thirds occur only once, and 7.5% to 8% lies in the top ten. The sequenced sample was PBMCs. The origin of the receptors is a middle-aged man in good health and CMV-seropositive.

This rearrangement joins TRBV4-3 to TRBJ1-5; 7 positions match TRBD1. Germline CDR1 LGHNA, CDR2 YSLEER. Unmatched junction bases numbered 4, after V lost 4 bases and J lost 7 bases. The CDR3 extends over 13 amino acids. CDR3 bases: TGCGCCAGCAGCCGGAGACAGGGACAGCCCCAGCATTTT. This codes for CASSRRQGQPQHF.

The chain employs TRBV9 and TRBJ2-3; 13 positions agree with TRBD2. Germline V gene sequence: CDR1 SGDLS, CDR2 YYNGEE. Trimming cost V 4 bases and J 6 bases; bases outside gene matches: 5. The CDR3 length is 15 residues. The CDR3 bases are TGTGCCAGCAGCCTACTAGCGGGAGGGCTGGATACGCAGTATTTT. Amino acids: CASSLLAGGLDTQYF. Full variable domain (missing parts from reference TRBV9 and TRBJ2-3): DSGVTQTPKHLITATGQRVTLRCSPRSGDLSVYWYQQSLDQGLQFLIQYYNGEERAKGNILERFSAQQFPDLHSELNLSSLELGDSALYFCASSLLAGGLDTQYFGPGTRLTVL.

The chain employs TRBV28 and TRBJ1-2; 8 nucleotides align to TRBD1. The CDR3 runs to 13 residues. Germline V gene lookup returns CDR1 MDHEN and CDR2 SYDVKM. The J segment lost 1 base and the V segment lost 10 bases, leaving 5 bases of the junction unmatched. The DNA for the CDR3 is TGTGCCACCGAGACAGGGGATAACTATGGCTACACCTTC. As protein: CATETGDNYGYTF.

This rearrangement joins TRBV7-9 to TRBJ2-7; no clear D gene. The CDR3 spans 16 residues. Germline lookup yields CDR1 SEHNR and CDR2 FQNEAQ (reference sequence). Between the trimmed V and J ends, which lost 3 bases and 3 bases, there was a span of 18 bases. CDR3 in DNA: TGTGCCAGCAGCTTTTCCCCTTCTTGGTTCAGCTACGAGCAGTACTTC. The encoded protein is CASSFSPSWFSYEQYF.

DNA of the CDR3: TGTGCCAGCTCACCAGACTCAGGGACAAGCGGGCCCCAGCATTTT. It yields the protein CASSPDSGTSGPQHF. This chain connects TRBV18 to TRBJ1-5; weak D call: TRBD1 (6 bases). In germline, CDR1 is KGHSH, CDR2 LQKENI. The CDR3 is 15 amino acids. The germline V and J ends were trimmed by 2 bases and 9 bases, with 17 bases remaining between them.

The chain links TRBV27 to TRBJ2-2, with D maybe TRBD2 (6 bases). The CDR3 sequence is 15 residues long. Germline CDR1 reads MNHEY; CDR2 reads SMNVEV (reference sequence). V dropped 0 bases and J dropped 6 bases, with 11 bases sitting between them. Here the CDR3 reads CASSLSTSFPGELFF. CDR3 sequence (DNA): TGTGCCAGCAGTTTATCTACTAGCTTCCCCGGGGAGCTGTTTTTT.

The chain has TRBV10-3 and TRBJ1-5; D gene ambiguous. The germline V gene encodes CDR1 ENHRY and CDR2 SYGVKD. V was clipped by 6 bases and J by 3 bases, with 9 bases between them. This CDR3 comprises 13 residues. This CDR3 is CAIRPGPNQPQHF. CDR3 nucleotides: TGTGCCATCAGGCCAGGCCCCAATCAGCCCCAGCATTTT.

This rearrangement joins TRBV2 to TRBJ2-5; TRBD2 might be the D (6 bases). Germline CDR1 is SNHLY and CDR2 is FYNNEI. The germline V and J ends were trimmed by 6 bases and 2 bases, with 10 bases remaining between them. This CDR3 spans 13 amino acids. The CDR3 here is CASRDSGQETQYF. The CDR3 nucleotides read TGTGCCAGCAGAGATAGCGGACAAGAGACCCAGTACTTC.

This clone came up a few times. The sample carries other DNA sequences with the same CDR3. The chain employs TRBV7-9 and TRBJ1-5; D perhaps matches TRBD1 (5 bases). V was cut by 3 bases and J by 4 bases, with 10 bases left in between. CDR3 length equals 14 residues. Per the germline V gene, CDR1 is SEHNR and CDR2 is FQNEAQ (reference sequence). Here the CDR3 DNA reads TGTGCCAGCAGCTTGGGGCAGAGTAATCAGCCCCAGCATTTT. This encodes CASSLGQSNQPQHF.

This clone appeared a few times. The genes are TRBV27 and TRBJ1-1, with D possibly being TRBD1 (6 bases). CDR1 is MNHEY and CDR2 is SMNVEV in the germline V gene (reference sequence). The germline V and J ends were trimmed by 11 bases and 0 bases, with 19 bases remaining between them. The CDR3 loop spans 15 amino acids. The CDR3 here is CASCRGANMNTEAFF. Written as DNA, the CDR3 is TGTGCCTCTTGCCGGGGGGCGAATATGAACACTGAAGCTTTCTTT.

This clone was counted a few times. The rearrangement uses TRBV5-6 and TRBJ1-4; a possible D gene is TRBD1 (5 bases). The V end was cut by 1 base, the J end by 8 bases, with 12 bases between. The V gene's germline CDR1 is SGHDT and CDR2 YYEEEE. The CDR3 loop spans 14 amino acids. The CDR3 DNA is TGTGCCAGCAGCTTGAGGGGACTAAGAGAAAAACTGTTTTTT. Protein sequence: CASSLRGLREKLFF. Combining the CDR3 with reference TRBV5-6 and TRBJ1-4 gives the whole variable domain DAGVTQSPTHLIKTRGQQVTLRCSPKSGHDTVSWYQQALGQGPQFIFQYYEEEERQRGNFPDRFSGHQFPNYSSELNVNALLLGDSALYLCASSLRGLREKLFFGSGTQLSVL.

The chain employs TRBV7-3 and TRBJ2-3, with D tentatively TRBD2 (5 bases). The CDR3 contains 14 residues. With 2 bases removed from V and 0 bases from J, the gap between germline ends came to 6 bases. Germline CDR1 and CDR2: SGHTA and FQGTGA. DNA for the CDR3: TGTGCCAGCAGCTTATCGGGGAGCACAGATACGCAGTATTTT. This sequence encodes CASSLSGSTDTQYF.

The chain links TRBV10-3 to TRBJ2-5; weak D call: TRBD2 (7 bases). From germline, CDR1 is ENHRY and CDR2 SYGVKD. V shed 0 bases and J shed 4 bases, with 15 bases lying between them. This CDR3 spans 16 amino acids. This CDR3 reads CAISESRGGISETQYF. The CDR3 DNA follows: TGTGCCATCAGTGAGTCTAGGGGGGGCATTTCAGAGACCCAGTACTTC.

The sample holds a few counts of this clone. The rearrangement uses TRBV2 and TRBJ1-1, with TRBD1 matching over 7 bases. V shed 2 bases and J 1 base; nucleotides not matched to a gene: 7. Germline V gene lookup returns CDR1 SNHLY and CDR2 FYNNEI. The CDR3 length is 16 residues. CDR3 residues: CASSEIRTGENTEAFF. The CDR3 region has the DNA TGTGCCAGCAGTGAAATACGGACAGGAGAGAACACTGAAGCTTTCTTT.

This clone was counted a few times. The chain combines TRBV5-4 with TRBJ1-1; TRBD1 might be the D (5 bases). Per the germline V gene, CDR1 is SGHNT and CDR2 is YYREEE (reference sequence). CDR3 length equals 15 residues. Trimming removed 5 bases at V and 2 bases at J, with 16 bases between. In DNA, the CDR3 is TGTGCCAGCAGACGTTCTGCGGACAAAAACACTGAAGCTTTCTTT. It yields the protein CASRRSADKNTEAFF.

This rearrangement joins TRBV11-1 to TRBJ2-1; 11 positions match TRBD2. The J segment lost 6 bases and the V segment lost 1 base, leaving 5 bases of the junction unmatched. This CDR3 has 16 amino acids. The germline CDR1 and CDR2 sequences are SGHAT and FQDESV (reference sequence). CDR3 sequence reads: CASSLELAGVGNEQFF. The CDR3 DNA sequence: TGTGCCAGCAGCTTAGAACTAGCGGGAGTAGGCAATGAGCAGTTCTTC.

There are a few counts of this clone. The J gene is TRBJ1-3, the V gene TRBV9; the D is unclear. CDR3 size: 15 residues. Per the germline V gene, CDR1 is SGDLS and CDR2 is YYNGEE. The V gene lost 0 bases and the J gene lost 0 bases, with 7 bases spanning the gap. The CDR3 sequence is CASSVDWASGNTIYF. DNA for the CDR3: TGTGCCAGCAGCGTAGACTGGGCCTCTGGAAACACCATATATTTT.

J is TRBJ2-7 and V is TRBV5-1; 9 positions agree with TRBD1. The CDR3 sequence is 15 residues long. Germline V gene sequence: CDR1 SGHRS, CDR2 YFSETQ. Trimming cost V 5 bases and J 4 bases; bases outside gene matches: 10. The CDR3 nucleotides read TGCGCCAGCAGACAGGGGGCGCCCCGTGGGTACGAGCAGTACTTC. Protein: CASRQGAPRGYEQYF.

The V and J genes are TRBV27 and TRBJ2-5, with 8 positions matching TRBD1. From germline, CDR1 is MNHEY and CDR2 SMNVEV (reference sequence). CDR3 length: 16 residues. Germline trimming cut 6 bases from V and 2 bases from J; bases unmatched to any gene: 11. The CDR3 nucleotides are TGTGCCAGCAGAGTCAGGGGGCTTGGGGTTCAAGAGACCCAGTACTTC. Protein: CASRVRGLGVQETQYF.

The chain carries TRBV9 and TRBJ1-6; TRBD1 aligns across 8 bases. Trimming at V came to 7 bases and at J to 5 bases, leaving 8 bases not matched to a gene. The V gene's germline CDR1 is SGDLS and CDR2 YYNGEE. This CDR3 contains 15 residues. The CDR3 sequence: CASSATGQDNSPLHF. CDR3 bases: TGTGCCAGCTCAGCAACGGGACAGGATAATTCACCCCTCCACTTT. Full variable domain (outside the CDR3, taken from reference TRBV9 and TRBJ1-6): DSGVTQTPKHLITATGQRVTLRCSPRSGDLSVYWYQQSLDQGLQFLIQYYNGEERAKGNILERFSAQQFPDLHSELNLSSLELGDSALYFCASSATGQDNSPLHFGNGTRLTVT.

This chain links TRBV7-2 with TRBJ2-1; 11 bases are shared with TRBD1. The V gene's germline CDR1 is SGHTA and CDR2 FQGNSA. V was pared by 6 bases and J by 7 bases, with 8 bases of the junction left unmatched. This CDR3 is 15 amino acids long. CDR3 loop: CASRQDRGRTNEQFF. The CDR3 nucleotides read TGTGCCAGCAGACAGGACAGGGGGCGGACAAATGAGCAGTTCTTC.

The CDR3 DNA follows: TGTGCCAGCAGCTTAGCTCATATCGCAGGTGCAAACTATGGCTACACCTTC. Encoded protein: CASSLAHIAGANYGYTF. The chain carries TRBV7-9 and TRBJ1-2; D gene unclear. The CDR3 covers 17 residues. The V and J ends lost 0 bases and 2 bases respectively, with 16 bases between them. Germline CDR1 is SEHNR and CDR2 is FQNEAQ (reference sequence).

In its sample, this clone was seen a few times. This chain links TRBV6-6 with TRBJ2-7, with 7 bases identical to TRBD1. With V trimmed by 6 bases and J by 1 base, 9 bases remained unmatched. Germline V CDR1 and CDR2: MNHNY, SVGAGI (reference sequence). The length of the CDR3 is 15 residues. The CDR3 spells CASSPRGQLSYEQYF. The CDR3, as DNA: TGTGCCAGCAGCCCCAGGGGACAGTTATCCTACGAGCAGTACTTC.

This clone was seen a few times. V gene TRBV7-3 combines with J gene TRBJ1-1, with 10 bases matching TRBD1. The CDR3 sequence is 13 residues long. V was clipped by 5 bases and J by 11 bases; unmatched bases: 8. The germline gives CDR1 SGHTA, CDR2 FQGTGA. The CDR3 here is CASSPGTGDFAFF. DNA of the CDR3: TGTGCCAGCAGCCCCGGGACAGGGGATTTTGCTTTCTTT.

This chain connects TRBV5-4 to TRBJ1-1, with 8 bases aligning to TRBD1. This CDR3 is 15 amino acids long. J gave up 4 bases and V 1 base, and 6 bases lay outside the gene matches. Germline assignment: CDR1 SGHNT and CDR2 YYREEE (reference sequence). CDR3 nucleotide sequence: TGTGCCAGCAGCTTGTCAGGGGGCATGAGCACTGAAGCTTTCTTT. This sequence encodes CASSLSGGMSTEAFF.

The V call is TRBV5-1, the J call TRBJ1-3; 8 positions agree with TRBD1. The CDR3 has 15 amino acids. V was clipped by 0 bases and J by 6 bases; unmatched bases: 5. The germline V gene encodes CDR1 SGHRS and CDR2 YFSETQ. The DNA for the CDR3 is TGCGCCAGCAGCTTGGCAGGGGGCTCGGAAAACACCATATATTTT. Amino acids: CASSLAGGSENTIYF.

The gene calls are TRBV28 and TRBJ1-1; TRBD1 agrees at 8 bases. V was pared by 5 bases and J by 5 bases, with 4 bases of the junction left unmatched. This CDR3 is built from 13 residues. Germline lookup yields CDR1 MDHEN and CDR2 SYDVKM. In nucleotides, the CDR3 is TGTGCCAGCAGTGGACAGGGAGGGACTGAAGCTTTCTTT. Its protein product is CASSGQGGTEAFF.